In this sample, the clone carrying this T cell receptor beta chain turned up a few times. The CDR3 has 14 residues. Germline CDR1 and CDR2: SGHTA and FQGNSA. Deletions cut 2 bases from V and 2 bases from J, with 10 bases between. These data originate in a study of cytomegalovirus exposure and HLA in healthy donors. With 60 Vbeta and 13 Jbeta primers, the PCR was carried out. Sequencing was performed with immunoSEQ multiplex PCR; in TCRdb, only in-frame clones are kept and a portion is missing. This table holds 110,000 to 150,000 clones, 70% to 85% found once. The receptor's source is a man between 40 and 49 years old in good health and CMV-seropositive. The V call is TRBV7-2, the J call TRBJ2-7; no clear D. Source material: PBMCs. CDR3 sequence (DNA): TGTGCCAGCAGCTTAACCCAGGCAACCTACGAGCAGTACTTC. As protein: CASSLTQATYEQYF. The variable domain in full, completed from reference TRBV7-2 and TRBJ2-7, reads GAGVSQSPSNKVTEKGKDVELRCDPISGHTALYWYRQSLGQGLEFLIYFQGNSAPDKSGLPSDRFSAERTGGSVSTLTIQRTQQEDSAVYLCASSLTQATYEQYFGPGTRLTVT.